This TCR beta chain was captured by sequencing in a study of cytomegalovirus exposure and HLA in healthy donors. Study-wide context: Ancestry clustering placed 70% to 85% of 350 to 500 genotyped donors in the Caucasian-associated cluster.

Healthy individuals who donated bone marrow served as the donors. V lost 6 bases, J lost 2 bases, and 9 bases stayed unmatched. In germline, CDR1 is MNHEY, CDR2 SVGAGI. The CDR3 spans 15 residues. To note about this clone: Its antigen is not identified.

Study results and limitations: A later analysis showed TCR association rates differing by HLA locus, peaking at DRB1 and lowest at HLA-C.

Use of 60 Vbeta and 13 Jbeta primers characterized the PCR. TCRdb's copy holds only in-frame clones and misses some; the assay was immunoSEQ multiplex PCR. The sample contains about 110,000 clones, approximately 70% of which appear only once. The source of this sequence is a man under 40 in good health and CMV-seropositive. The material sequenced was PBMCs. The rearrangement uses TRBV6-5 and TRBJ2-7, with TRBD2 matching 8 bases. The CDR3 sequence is CASSSYAGGPYEQYF. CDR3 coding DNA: TGTGCCAGCAGCTCCTATGCGGGGGGCCCCTACGAGCAGTACTTC.